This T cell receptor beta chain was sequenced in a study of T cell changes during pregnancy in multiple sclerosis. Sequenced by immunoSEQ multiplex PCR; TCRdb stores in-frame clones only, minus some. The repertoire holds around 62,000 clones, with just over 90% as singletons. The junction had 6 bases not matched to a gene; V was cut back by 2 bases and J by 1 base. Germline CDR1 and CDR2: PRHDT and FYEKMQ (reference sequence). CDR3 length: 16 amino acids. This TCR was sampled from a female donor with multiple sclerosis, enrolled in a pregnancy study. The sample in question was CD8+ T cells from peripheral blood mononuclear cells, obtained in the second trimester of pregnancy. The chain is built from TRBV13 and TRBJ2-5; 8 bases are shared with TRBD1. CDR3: CASSLSQGAFQETQYF. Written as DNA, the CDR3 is TGTGCCAGCAGCTTAAGCCAGGGGGCTTTCCAAGAGACCCAGTACTTC.